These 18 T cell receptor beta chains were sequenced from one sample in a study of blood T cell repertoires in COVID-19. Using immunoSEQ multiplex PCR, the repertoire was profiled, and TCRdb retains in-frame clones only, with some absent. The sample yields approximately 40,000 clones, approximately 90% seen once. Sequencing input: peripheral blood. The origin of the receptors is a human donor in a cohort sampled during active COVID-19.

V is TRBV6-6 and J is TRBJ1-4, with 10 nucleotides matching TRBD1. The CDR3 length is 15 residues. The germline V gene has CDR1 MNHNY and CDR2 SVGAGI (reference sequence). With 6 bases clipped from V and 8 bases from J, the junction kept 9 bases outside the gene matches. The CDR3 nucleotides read TGTGCCAGCAGGGACGGACAGGGGGGTACCGAAAAACTGTTTTTT. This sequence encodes CASRDGQGGTEKLFF.

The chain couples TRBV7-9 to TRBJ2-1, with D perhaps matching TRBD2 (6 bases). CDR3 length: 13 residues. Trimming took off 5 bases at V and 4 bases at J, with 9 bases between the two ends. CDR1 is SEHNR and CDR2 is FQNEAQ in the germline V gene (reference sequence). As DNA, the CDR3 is TGTGCCAGCAGCGGCGGGAAATACAATGAGCAGTTCTTC. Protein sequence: CASSGGKYNEQFF.

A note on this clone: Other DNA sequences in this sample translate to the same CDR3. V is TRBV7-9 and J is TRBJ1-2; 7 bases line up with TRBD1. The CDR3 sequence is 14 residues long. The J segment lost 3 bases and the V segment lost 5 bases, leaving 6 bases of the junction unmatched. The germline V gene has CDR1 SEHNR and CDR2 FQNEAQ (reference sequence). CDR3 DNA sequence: TGTGCCAGCAGCCTCAACAGGGGCGACTATGGCTACACCTTC. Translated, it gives CASSLNRGDYGYTF.

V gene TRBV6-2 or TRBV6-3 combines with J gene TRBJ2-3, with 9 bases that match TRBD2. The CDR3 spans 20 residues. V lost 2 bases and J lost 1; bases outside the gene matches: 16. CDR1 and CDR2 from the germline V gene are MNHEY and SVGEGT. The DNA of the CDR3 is TGTGCCAGCAGTTACGCCGTGACTGTGCGGGGGGGCTTGCGCACAGATACGCAGTATTTT. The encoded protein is CASSYAVTVRGGLRTDTQYF.

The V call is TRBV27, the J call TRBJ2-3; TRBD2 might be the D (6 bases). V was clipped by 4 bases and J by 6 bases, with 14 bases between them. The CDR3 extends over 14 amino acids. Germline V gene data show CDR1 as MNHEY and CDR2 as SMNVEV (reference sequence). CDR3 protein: CASSSRDSKDTQYF. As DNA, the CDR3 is TGTGCCAGCAGTTCCCGGGACTCCAAGGATACGCAGTATTTT.

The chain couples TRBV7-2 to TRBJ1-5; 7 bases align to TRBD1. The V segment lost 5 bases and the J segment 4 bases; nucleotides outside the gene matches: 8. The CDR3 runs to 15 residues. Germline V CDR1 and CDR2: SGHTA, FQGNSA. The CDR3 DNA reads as TGTGCCAGCAGCCGCGGGACAGCGGATAATCAGCCCCAGCATTTT. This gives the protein CASSRGTADNQPQHF.

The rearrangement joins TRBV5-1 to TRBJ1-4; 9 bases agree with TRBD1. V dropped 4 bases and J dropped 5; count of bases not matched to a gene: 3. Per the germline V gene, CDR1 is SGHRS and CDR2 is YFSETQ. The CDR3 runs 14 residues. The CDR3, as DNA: TGCGCCAGCAGCGTGGACAGGGGAAATGAAAAACTGTTTTTT. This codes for CASSVDRGNEKLFF.

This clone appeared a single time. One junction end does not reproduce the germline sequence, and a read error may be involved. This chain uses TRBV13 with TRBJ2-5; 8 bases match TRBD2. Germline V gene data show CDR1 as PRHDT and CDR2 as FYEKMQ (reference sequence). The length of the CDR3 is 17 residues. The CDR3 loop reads CASSLLPAGDLREAQYF. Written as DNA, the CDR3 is TGTGCCAGCAGCTTACTTCCAGCGGGGGATCTAAGAGAGGCCCAGTACTTC.

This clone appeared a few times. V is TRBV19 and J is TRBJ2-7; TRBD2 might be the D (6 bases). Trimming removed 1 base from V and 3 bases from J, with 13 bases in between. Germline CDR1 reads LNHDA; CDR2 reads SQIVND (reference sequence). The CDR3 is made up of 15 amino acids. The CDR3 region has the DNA TGTGCCAGTAGTATAGGAATGGGGGGTCTCTACGAGCAGTACTTC. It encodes CASSIGMGGLYEQYF. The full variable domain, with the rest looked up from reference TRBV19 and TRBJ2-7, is DGGITQSPKYLFRKEGQNVTLSCEQNLNHDAMYWYRQDPGQGLRLIYYSQIVNDFQKGDIAEGYSVSREKKESFPLTVTSAQKNPTAFYLCASSIGMGGLYEQYFGPGTRLTVT.

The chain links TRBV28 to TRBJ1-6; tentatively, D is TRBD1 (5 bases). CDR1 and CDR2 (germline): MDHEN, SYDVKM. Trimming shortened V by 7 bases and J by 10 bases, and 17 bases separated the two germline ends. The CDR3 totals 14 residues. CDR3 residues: CASIAGFSSSPLHF. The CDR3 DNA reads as TGTGCCAGCATCGCAGGGTTCTCCTCATCACCCCTCCACTTT.

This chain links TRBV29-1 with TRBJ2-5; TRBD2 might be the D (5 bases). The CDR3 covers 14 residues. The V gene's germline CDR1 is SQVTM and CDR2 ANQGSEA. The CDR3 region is CNSPGYLLWETQYF. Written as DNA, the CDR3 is TGCAACTCACCGGGGTATCTTCTTTGGGAGACCCAGTACTTC.

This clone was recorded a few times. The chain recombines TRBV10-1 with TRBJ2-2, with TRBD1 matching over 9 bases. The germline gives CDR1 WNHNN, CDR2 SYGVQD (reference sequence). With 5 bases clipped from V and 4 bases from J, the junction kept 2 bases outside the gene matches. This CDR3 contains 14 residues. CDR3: CASSTGGVTGELFF. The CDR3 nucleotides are TGCGCCAGCAGTACAGGGGGCGTCACCGGGGAGCTGTTTTTT.

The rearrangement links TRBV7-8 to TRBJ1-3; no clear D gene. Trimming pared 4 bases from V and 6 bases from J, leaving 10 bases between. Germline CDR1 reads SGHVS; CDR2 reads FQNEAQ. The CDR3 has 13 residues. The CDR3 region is CASSSTLVNTIYF. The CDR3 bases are TGTGCCAGCAGCTCAACCCTAGTAAACACCATATATTTT. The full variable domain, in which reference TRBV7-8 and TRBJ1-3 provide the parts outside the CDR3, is GAGVSQSPRYKVAKRGQDVALRCDPISGHVSLFWYQQALGQGPEFLTYFQNEAQLDKSGLPSDRFFAERPEGSVSTLKIQRTQQEDSAVYLCASSSTLVNTIYFGEGSWLTVV.

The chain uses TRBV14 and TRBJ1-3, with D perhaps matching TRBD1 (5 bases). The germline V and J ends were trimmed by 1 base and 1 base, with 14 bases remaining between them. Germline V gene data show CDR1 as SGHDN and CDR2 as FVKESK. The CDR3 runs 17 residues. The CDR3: CASSQVSGRASGNTIYF. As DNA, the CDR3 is TGTGCCAGCAGCCAAGTTTCCGGCAGGGCGTCTGGAAACACCATATATTTT.

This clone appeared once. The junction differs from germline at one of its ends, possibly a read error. DNA for the CDR3: TGTGCCAGCAGCCAGGCGGAGGTGCCAGTCTTT. Translating gives CASSQAEVPVF. The chain is built from TRBV3-1 (or the pseudogene TRBV3-2) and TRBJ1-1; D gene uncertain. CDR1 is LGHDT, CDR2 YNNKEL, per germline (reference sequence). CDR3 length: 11 residues.

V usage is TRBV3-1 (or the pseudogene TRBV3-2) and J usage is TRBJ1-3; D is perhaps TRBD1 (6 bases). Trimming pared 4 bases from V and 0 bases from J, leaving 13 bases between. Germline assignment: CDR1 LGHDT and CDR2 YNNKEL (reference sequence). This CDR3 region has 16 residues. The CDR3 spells CASSPGQLLSGNTIYF. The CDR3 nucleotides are TGTGCCAGCAGCCCCGGACAGTTACTCTCTGGAAACACCATATATTTT.

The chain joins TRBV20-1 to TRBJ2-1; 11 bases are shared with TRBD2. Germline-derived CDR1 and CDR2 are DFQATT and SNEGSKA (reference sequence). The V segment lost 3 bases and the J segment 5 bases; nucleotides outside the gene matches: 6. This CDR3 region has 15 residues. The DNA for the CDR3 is TGCAGTGCTAGTGTTCTACTAGCGGGGGACAATGAGCAGTTCTTC. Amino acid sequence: CSASVLLAGDNEQFF.

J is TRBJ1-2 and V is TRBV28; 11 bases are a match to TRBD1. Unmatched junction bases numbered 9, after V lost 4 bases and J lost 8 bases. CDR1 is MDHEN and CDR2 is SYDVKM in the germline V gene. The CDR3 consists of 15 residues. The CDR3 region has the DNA TGTGCCAGCAGTTCGATAGGACAGGGGGCGGGAGGCTACACCTTC. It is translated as CASSSIGQGAGGYTF.